The 26 T cell receptor beta chains presented below share a single source sample, sequenced in a study of cytomegalovirus exposure and HLA in healthy donors. PCR used 60 Vbeta primers and 13 Jbeta primers. Some clones are missing from TCRdb's copy, which holds only in-frame ones; the method was immunoSEQ multiplex PCR. Altogether 160,000 or so clones are present, about 77% being singletons, with the ten largest covering about 1.3%. Material: PBMCs. These receptors were obtained from a man younger than 45 in good health and CMV-seronegative.

CDR3 in amino acids: CASSARRETDTQYF. CDR3 bases: TGTGCCAGCAGCGCCCGGCGGGAGACAGATACGCAGTATTTT. The gene calls are TRBV2 and TRBJ2-3; 7 positions match TRBD2. This CDR3 region has 14 residues. The trim removed 6 bases at V and 3 bases at J, leaving 6 bases unmatched. Germline CDR1 SNHLY, CDR2 FYNNEI.

The rearrangement links TRBV6-4 to TRBJ1-1; 7 bases fit TRBD1. The length of the CDR3 is 13 residues. Trimming took 6 bases from V and 5 from J; bases not matched to a gene: 6. Germline CDR1 MRHNA, CDR2 SNTAGT. In DNA form, the CDR3 reads TGTGCCAGCAGCCAGACAGGGAATACTGAAGCTTTCTTT. Its protein product is CASSQTGNTEAFF.

The rearrangement links TRBV7-9 to TRBJ1-1, with TRBD1 as a possible D gene (6 bases). The germline gives CDR1 SEHNR, CDR2 FQNEAQ (reference sequence). The CDR3 spans 13 residues. Trimming cost V 1 base and J 6 bases, with 9 bases left between them. CDR3 bases: TGTGCCAGCAGCTTAGAATGGGGGCCTGAAGCTTTCTTT. Its protein is CASSLEWGPEAFF.

The chain employs TRBV6-4 and TRBJ2-7, with TRBD2 identical over 11 bases. V was clipped by 5 bases and J by 9 bases; unmatched bases: 12. Germline V gives CDR1 MRHNA, CDR2 SNTAGT. This CDR3 has 15 residues. In DNA, the CDR3 is TGTGCCAGCAGTCCGACTAGCGGGACCAGTTCAGGGCAGTACTTC. As protein: CASSPTSGTSSGQYF.

The genes are TRBV4-1 and TRBJ2-5, with D perhaps matching TRBD2 (6 bases). The CDR3 runs to 14 residues. Germline assignment: CDR1 MGHRA and CDR2 YSYEKL. Deletions cut 3 bases from V and 5 bases from J, with 13 bases between. CDR3 protein: CASSQTLGGETQYF. The CDR3 nucleotides read TGCGCCAGCAGCCAGACACTTGGGGGGGAGACCCAGTACTTC.

This clone was observed a handful of times. The chain recombines TRBV5-1 with TRBJ2-5, with TRBD2 identical over 9 bases. There are 16 residues in the CDR3. CDR1 SGHRS and CDR2 YFSETQ come from the germline V gene. V trimming: 0 bases; J trimming: 5 bases; junction bases outside the gene matches: 8. CDR3 sequence reads: CASSLDVAGETETQYF. The CDR3 DNA reads TGCGCCAGCAGCTTGGATGTAGCGGGAGAAACGGAGACCCAGTACTTC.

The genes are TRBV5-1 and TRBJ2-1, with D possibly matching TRBD2 (6 bases). The CDR3 totals 15 residues. Deletions cut 4 bases from V and 3 bases from J, with 14 bases between. Germline-derived CDR1 and CDR2 are SGHRS and YFSETQ. The CDR3: CASSRTGADYNEQFF. CDR3 nucleotides: TGCGCCAGCAGCCGGACGGGAGCCGACTACAATGAGCAGTTCTTC.

On this clone: The germline gene is not matched at one end of the junction; a read error may be the cause. The chain carries TRBV7-7 and TRBJ2-5; tentative D call: TRBD1 (5 bases). CDR1 is SSHAT, CDR2 FNYEAQ, per germline (reference sequence). The CDR3 is 14 residues long. CDR3 coding DNA: TGTGCTAGCAGTTCGACAGTGTACCAAGAGACCCAGTACTTC. This encodes CASSSTVYQETQYF.

The rearrangement joins TRBV6-1 to TRBJ1-6; D might be TRBD1 (6 bases). CDR1 is MNHNS and CDR2 is SASEGT in the germline V gene. This CDR3 comprises 15 residues. V lost 8 bases, J lost 5 bases, and 16 bases lay in between. The DNA of the CDR3 is TGTGCCAGCCGAGGCCCCCAGGGGAATAATTCACCCCTCCACTTT. Amino acids: CASRGPQGNNSPLHF.

The genes are TRBV7-9 and TRBJ2-1; 8 nucleotides match TRBD2. The germline CDR1 and CDR2 sequences are SEHNR and FQNEAQ (reference sequence). This CDR3 has 14 residues. Germline trimming cut 1 base from V and 6 bases from J; bases unmatched to any gene: 2. This CDR3 is CASSLGTSRNEQFF. The DNA of the CDR3 is TGTGCCAGCAGCTTAGGGACTAGCCGCAATGAGCAGTTCTTC.

The chain employs TRBV19 and TRBJ2-3; a weak D match, TRBD2 (6 bases). The CDR3 sequence is 14 residues long. V was pared by 3 bases and J by 5 bases, with 12 bases between. Germline assignment: CDR1 LNHDA and CDR2 SQIVND (reference sequence). CDR3 protein: CASSIRRDVDTQYF. As DNA, the CDR3 is TGTGCCAGTAGTATTCGGCGGGATGTAGATACGCAGTATTTT. Filled out from reference TRBV19 and TRBJ2-3, the complete variable domain reads DGGITQSPKYLFRKEGQNVTLSCEQNLNHDAMYWYRQDPGQGLRLIYYSQIVNDFQKGDIAEGYSVSREKKESFPLTVTSAQKNPTAFYLCASSIRRDVDTQYFGPGTRLTVL.

The genes are TRBV5-1 and TRBJ1-4; 8 bases are a match to TRBD1. V gave up 4 bases and J gave up 7 bases; unmatched junction bases: 6. Germline CDR1 and CDR2: SGHRS and YFSETQ. The CDR3 is 14 residues long. CDR3 sequence: CASSPGQGCEKLFF. Here the CDR3 DNA reads TGCGCCAGCAGCCCCGGACAGGGATGTGAAAAACTGTTTTTT.

This clone has only one observation. The rearrangement links TRBV11-2 to TRBJ2-7, with 10 positions matching TRBD2. The CDR3 spans 14 residues. After removal of 5 bases from V and 1 base from J, the junction contained 2 bases not matched to a gene. CDR1 SGHAT and CDR2 FQNNGV come from the germline V gene. For the CDR3, the DNA is TGTGCCAGCAGCCGGGGACTAGCGTCCTACGAGCAGTACTTC. Its protein is CASSRGLASYEQYF. Filled out from reference TRBV11-2 and TRBJ2-7, the complete variable domain reads EAGVAQSPRYKIIEKRQSVAFWCNPISGHATLYWYQQILGQGPKLLIQFQNNGVVDDSQLPKDRFSAERLKGVDSTLKIQPAKLEDSAVYLCASSRGLASYEQYFGPGTRLTVT.

The V call is TRBV4-2, the J call TRBJ2-7; TRBD2 matches at 8 bases. CDR1 and CDR2 from the germline V gene are LGHNA and YNFKEQ. V lost 0 bases and J lost 5; bases outside the gene matches: 12. The CDR3 extends over 17 amino acids. DNA for the CDR3: TGTGCCAGCAGCCAAGAAGGGGGTTCCGCGGGAGGACACGAGCAGTACTTC. Translation gives CASSQEGGSAGGHEQYF.

The genes are TRBV5-1 and TRBJ2-3; D uncertain. With 4 bases removed from V and 4 bases from J, the gap between germline ends came to 4 bases. Germline assignment: CDR1 SGHRS and CDR2 YFSETQ. This CDR3 spans 11 amino acids. The CDR3 here is CASSAADTQYF. The CDR3 bases are TGCGCCAGCAGCGCAGCAGATACGCAGTATTTT.

The rearrangement links TRBV5-1 to TRBJ2-1; weak D call: TRBD2 (6 bases). Trimming removed 6 bases at V and 0 bases at J, with 16 bases between. Germline V gives CDR1 SGHRS, CDR2 YFSETQ. This CDR3 region has 16 residues. The CDR3, as DNA: TGCGCCAGCACCCCACTTGGAGGGAGCTCCTACAATGAGCAGTTCTTC. Amino acids: CASTPLGGSSYNEQFF.

This chain links TRBV6-1 with TRBJ2-7; 7 bases are a match to TRBD1. From germline, CDR1 is MNHNS and CDR2 SASEGT. Trimming cost V 6 bases and J 1 base; bases outside gene matches: 9. This CDR3 is 15 amino acids long. CDR3 DNA sequence: TGTGCCAGCAGGCCCGACAGGGTTAGGTCCTACGAGCAGTACTTC. Its translation is CASRPDRVRSYEQYF.

This chain uses TRBV5-1 with TRBJ1-3; D unresolved. The CDR3 covers 17 residues. The V and J ends lost 2 bases and 0 bases respectively, with 15 bases between them. From germline, CDR1 is SGHRS and CDR2 YFSETQ. The CDR3 protein is CASSFRRHPNSGNTIYF. The DNA for the CDR3 is TGCGCCAGCAGCTTCCGCAGGCACCCAAACTCTGGAAACACCATATATTTT.

The rearrangement links TRBV10-2 to TRBJ1-4; D not resolved. The V and J ends lost 5 bases and 8 bases respectively, with 12 bases between them. The CDR3 is 13 residues long. Germline lookup yields CDR1 WSHSY and CDR2 SAAADI. CDR3 in amino acids: CASSYNPWEKLFF. The CDR3 coding sequence is TGCGCCAGCAGTTACAATCCATGGGAAAAACTGTTTTTT.

This sequence joins TRBV7-3 and TRBJ2-7; possible D gene TRBD2, 6 bases. This CDR3 region has 13 residues. Germline V gene data show CDR1 as SGHTA and CDR2 as FQGTGA. V was trimmed by 5 bases and J by 4 bases, leaving 12 bases between them. The CDR3 DNA reads TGTGCCAGCAGCCGGGACTGGAGATACGAGCAGTACTTC. Protein product: CASSRDWRYEQYF. Combining the CDR3 with reference TRBV7-3 and TRBJ2-7 gives the whole variable domain GAGVSQTPSNKVTEKGKYVELRCDPISGHTALYWYRQSLGQGPEFLIYFQGTGAADDSGLPNDRFFAVRPEGSVSTLKIQRTERGDSAVYLCASSRDWRYEQYFGPGTRLTVT.

This chain connects TRBV5-1 to TRBJ2-6, with 7 bases aligning to TRBD1. V lost 4 bases to trimming and J lost 1 base; unmatched junction nucleotides: 11. Germline CDR1 reads SGHRS; CDR2 reads YFSETQ. The CDR3 covers 18 residues. CDR3 sequence (DNA): TGCGCCAGCAGCACGTCCGGGACAGTAATTTCTGGGGCCAACGTCCTGACTTTC. Translating it yields CASSTSGTVISGANVLTF.

The chain has TRBV19 and TRBJ2-7; 12 bases agree with TRBD2. There are 15 residues in the CDR3. Germline V lookup: CDR1 LNHDA, CDR2 SQIVND (reference sequence). Trimming removed 6 bases from V and 7 bases from J; junction bases left unmatched: 10. The CDR3 here is CASRGRTSGTWEQYF. In DNA, the CDR3 is TGTGCCAGTAGGGGGCGGACTAGCGGGACGTGGGAGCAGTACTTC.

The chain carries TRBV27 and TRBJ2-1, with TRBD1 matching 8 bases. Germline lookup yields CDR1 MNHEY and CDR2 SMNVEV (reference sequence). This CDR3 has 15 amino acids. With 1 base clipped from V and 5 bases from J, the junction kept 4 bases outside the gene matches. CDR3 in amino acids: CASSLYRTGNNEQFF. The CDR3 region has the DNA TGTGCCAGCAGTTTATACCGGACAGGGAACAATGAGCAGTTCTTC.

The chain has TRBV6-1 and TRBJ2-5, with D possibly matching TRBD1 (6 bases). Judging by the DNA end, TRBJ2-7 fits better; the J call may be wrong. Germline CDR1 MNHNS, CDR2 SASEGT. This CDR3 is built from 16 residues. The CDR3 DNA is TGTGCCAGCAGTGTCACGACAGGTCCTAGCTCCTACGAGCAGTACTTC. It is translated as CASSVTTGPSSYEQYF.

The rearrangement links TRBV5-6 to TRBJ1-1; the D gene is possibly TRBD1 (6 bases). V was trimmed by 0 bases and J by 1 base, leaving 13 bases between them. The CDR3 extends over 16 amino acids. In germline, CDR1 is SGHDT, CDR2 YYEEEE. CDR3 nucleotide sequence: TGTGCCAGCAGCTTGGTTGGCAGGGGTAAGAACACTGAAGCTTTCTTT. Protein: CASSLVGRGKNTEAFF.

The gene calls are TRBV9 and TRBJ2-5; TRBD2 agrees at 8 bases. V dropped 2 bases and J dropped 1; count of bases not matched to a gene: 10. This CDR3 contains 17 residues. Germline lookup yields CDR1 SGDLS and CDR2 YYNGEE. The CDR3: CASSVGLAGSSQETQYF. CDR3 nucleotide sequence: TGTGCCAGCAGCGTGGGCCTAGCGGGCTCTTCCCAAGAGACCCAGTACTTC.